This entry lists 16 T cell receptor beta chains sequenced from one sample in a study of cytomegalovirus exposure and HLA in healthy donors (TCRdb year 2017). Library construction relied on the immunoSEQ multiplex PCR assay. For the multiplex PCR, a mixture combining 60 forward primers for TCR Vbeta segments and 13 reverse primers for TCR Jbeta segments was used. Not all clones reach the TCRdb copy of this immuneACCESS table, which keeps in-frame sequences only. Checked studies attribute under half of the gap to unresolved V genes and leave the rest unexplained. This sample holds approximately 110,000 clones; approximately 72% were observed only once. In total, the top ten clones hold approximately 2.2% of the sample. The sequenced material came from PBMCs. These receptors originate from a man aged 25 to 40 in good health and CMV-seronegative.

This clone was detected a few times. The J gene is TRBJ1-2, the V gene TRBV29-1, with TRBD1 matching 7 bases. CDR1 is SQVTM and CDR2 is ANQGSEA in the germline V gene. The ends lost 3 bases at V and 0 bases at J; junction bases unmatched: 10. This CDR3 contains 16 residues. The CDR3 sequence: CSVERSGGYPNYGYTF. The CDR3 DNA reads TGCAGCGTTGAGCGGTCAGGGGGGTACCCTAACTATGGCTACACCTTC.

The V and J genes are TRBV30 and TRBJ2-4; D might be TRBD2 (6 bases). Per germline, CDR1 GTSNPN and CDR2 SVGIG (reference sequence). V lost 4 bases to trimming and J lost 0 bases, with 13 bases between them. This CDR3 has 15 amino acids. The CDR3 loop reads CAWMRQGLAKNIQYF. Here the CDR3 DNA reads TGTGCCTGGATGCGGCAGGGACTAGCCAAAAACATTCAGTACTTC.

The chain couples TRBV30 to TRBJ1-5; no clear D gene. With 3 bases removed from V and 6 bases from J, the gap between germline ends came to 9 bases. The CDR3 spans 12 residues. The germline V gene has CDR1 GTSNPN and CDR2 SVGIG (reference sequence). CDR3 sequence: CAWSVAGQPQHF. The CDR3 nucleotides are TGTGCCTGGAGCGTAGCTGGTCAGCCCCAGCATTTT.

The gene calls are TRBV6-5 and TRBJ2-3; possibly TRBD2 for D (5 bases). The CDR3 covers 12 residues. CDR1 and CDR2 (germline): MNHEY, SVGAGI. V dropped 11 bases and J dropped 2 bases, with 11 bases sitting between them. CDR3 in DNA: TGTGCCTGCCGCGGGCTCACAGATACGCAGTATTTT. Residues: CACRGLTDTQYF.

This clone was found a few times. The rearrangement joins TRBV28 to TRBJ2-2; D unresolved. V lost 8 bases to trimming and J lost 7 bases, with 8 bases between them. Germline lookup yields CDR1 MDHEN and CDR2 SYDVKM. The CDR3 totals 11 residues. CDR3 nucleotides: TGTGCCAGCGGGCCGCTCGGGGAGCTGTTTTTT. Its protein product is CASGPLGELFF. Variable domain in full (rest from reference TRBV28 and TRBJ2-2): DVKVTQSSRYLVKRTGEKVFLECVQDMDHENMFWYRQDPGLGLRLIYFSYDVKMKEKGDIPEGYSVSREKKERFSLILESASTNQTSMYLCASGPLGELFFGEGSRLTVL.

This chain's CDR3 is CASSRLERVAGGKYEQYF. The DNA of the CDR3 is TGTGCCAGCAGCCGTCTCGAGAGGGTAGCGGGGGGGAAATACGAGCAGTACTTC. The chain is built from TRBV5-6 and TRBJ2-7; 11 nucleotides agree with TRBD2. Germline trimming cut 4 bases from V and 4 bases from J; bases unmatched to any gene: 16. Germline V gives CDR1 SGHDT, CDR2 YYEEEE. CDR3 length: 18 residues.

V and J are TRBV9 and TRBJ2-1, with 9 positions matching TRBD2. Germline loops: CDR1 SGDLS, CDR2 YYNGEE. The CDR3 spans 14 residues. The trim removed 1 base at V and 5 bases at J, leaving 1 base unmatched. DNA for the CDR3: TGTGCCAGCAGCGTAAGCGGGGGGCACAATGAGCAGTTCTTC. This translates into CASSVSGGHNEQFF.

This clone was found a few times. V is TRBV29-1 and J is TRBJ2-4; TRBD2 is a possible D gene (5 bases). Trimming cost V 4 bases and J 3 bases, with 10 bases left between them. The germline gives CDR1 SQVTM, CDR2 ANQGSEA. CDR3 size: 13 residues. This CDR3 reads CSVAPLGKNIQYF. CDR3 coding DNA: TGCAGCGTTGCTCCACTAGGCAAAAACATTCAGTACTTC.

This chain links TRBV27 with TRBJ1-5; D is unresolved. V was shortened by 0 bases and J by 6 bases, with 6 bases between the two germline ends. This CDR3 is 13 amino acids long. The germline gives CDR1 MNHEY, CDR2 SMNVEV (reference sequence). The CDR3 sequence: CASSLSRVQPQHF. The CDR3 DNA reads TGTGCCAGCAGTTTATCGAGAGTTCAGCCCCAGCATTTT.

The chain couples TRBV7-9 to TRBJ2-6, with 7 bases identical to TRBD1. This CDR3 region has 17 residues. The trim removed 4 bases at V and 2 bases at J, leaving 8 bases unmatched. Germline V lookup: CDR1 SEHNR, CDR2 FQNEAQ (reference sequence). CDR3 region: CASSYLTGSPGANVLTF. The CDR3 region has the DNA TGTGCCAGCAGCTACTTGACAGGGTCTCCTGGGGCCAACGTCCTGACTTTC.

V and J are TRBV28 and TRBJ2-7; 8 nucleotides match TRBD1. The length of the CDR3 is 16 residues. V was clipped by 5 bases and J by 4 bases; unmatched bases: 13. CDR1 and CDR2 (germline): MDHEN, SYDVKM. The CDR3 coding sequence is TGTGCCAGCAGTGCACTCCTAGGGCAGGGGGCGTACGAGCAGTACTTC. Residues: CASSALLGQGAYEQYF.

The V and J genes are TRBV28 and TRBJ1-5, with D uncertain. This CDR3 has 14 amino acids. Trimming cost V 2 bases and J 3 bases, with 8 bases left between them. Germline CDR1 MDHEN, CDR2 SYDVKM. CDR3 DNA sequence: TGTGCCAGCAGTTTACCGGAGAACAATCAGCCCCAGCATTTT. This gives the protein CASSLPENNQPQHF.

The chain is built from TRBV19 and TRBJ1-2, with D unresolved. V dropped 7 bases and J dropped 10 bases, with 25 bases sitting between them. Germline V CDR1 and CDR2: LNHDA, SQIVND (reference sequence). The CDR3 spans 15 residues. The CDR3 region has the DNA TGTGCCAGTACTGACCTCGTGGGGAAGACGGAGGACTACACCTTC. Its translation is CASTDLVGKTEDYTF. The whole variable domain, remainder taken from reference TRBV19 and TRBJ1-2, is DGGITQSPKYLFRKEGQNVTLSCEQNLNHDAMYWYRQDPGQGLRLIYYSQIVNDFQKGDIAEGYSVSREKKESFPLTVTSAQKNPTAFYLCASTDLVGKTEDYTFGSGTRLTVV.

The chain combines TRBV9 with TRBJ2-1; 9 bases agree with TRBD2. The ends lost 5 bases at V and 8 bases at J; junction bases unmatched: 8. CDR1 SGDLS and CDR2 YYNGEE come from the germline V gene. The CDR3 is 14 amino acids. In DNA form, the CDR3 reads TGTGCCAGCAGTACAGCGGGGGGCCTCGATGAGCAGTTCTTC. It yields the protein CASSTAGGLDEQFF.

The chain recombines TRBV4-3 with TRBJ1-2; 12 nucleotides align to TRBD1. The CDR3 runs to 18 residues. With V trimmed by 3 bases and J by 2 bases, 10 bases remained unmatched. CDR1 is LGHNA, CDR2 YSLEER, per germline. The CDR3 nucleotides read TGCGCCAGCAGCCAGTGGGGGGGACAGGGGGCCTCCAACTATGGCTACACCTTC. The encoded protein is CASSQWGGQGASNYGYTF.

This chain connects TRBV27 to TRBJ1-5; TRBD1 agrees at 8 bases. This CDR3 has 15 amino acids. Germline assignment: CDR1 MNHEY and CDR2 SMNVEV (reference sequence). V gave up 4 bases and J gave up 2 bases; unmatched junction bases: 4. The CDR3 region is CASSSGQGRNQPQHF. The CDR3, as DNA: TGTGCCAGCAGTTCCGGACAGGGACGCAATCAGCCCCAGCATTTT.